This T cell receptor beta chain was sequenced for a study of T cells in Graves' hyperthyroidism and ophthalmopathy. This clonotype was counted ten times or more. The CDR3 spans 18 residues. Trimming cost V 4 bases and J 0 bases, with 20 bases left between them. Germline V CDR1 and CDR2: MDHEN, SYDVKM. Amplified TCR beta CDR3 regions derived from RNA transcripts. With the HTBI primer set, the TCR CDR3 went through a first round of RT-PCR. TCRdb re-called the multiplex PCR reads with MiXCR, one entry per CDR3 protein. In the table there are approximately 600,000 distinct CDR3 sequences, approximately 15% of which are singletons.

The rearrangement joins TRBV28 to TRBJ2-3, with a tentative D call TRBD1 (6 bases). The receptor's source is a young woman with Graves' ophthalmopathy. The specimen was blood. The CDR3 protein is CASSSMVYREISTDTQYF. CDR3 nucleotides: TGTGCCAGCAGTTCAATGGTCTACAGGGAAATAAGCACAGATACGCAGTATTTT.